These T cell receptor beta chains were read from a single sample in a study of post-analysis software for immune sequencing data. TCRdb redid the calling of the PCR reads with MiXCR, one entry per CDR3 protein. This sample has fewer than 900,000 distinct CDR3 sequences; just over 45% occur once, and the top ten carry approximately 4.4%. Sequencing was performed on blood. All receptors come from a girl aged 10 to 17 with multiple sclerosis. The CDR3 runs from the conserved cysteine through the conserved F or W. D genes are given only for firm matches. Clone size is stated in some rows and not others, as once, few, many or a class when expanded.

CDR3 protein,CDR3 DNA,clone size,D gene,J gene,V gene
CASPGASAYNEQFF,TGTGCCAGCCCCGGAGCCAGTGCCTACAATGAGCAGTTCTTC,-,-,TRBJ2-1,TRBV7-9
CASSPRSSGTDTQYF,TGTGCCAGCAGCCCCCGCTCGTCAGGCACAGATACGCAGTATTTT,few,-,TRBJ2-3,TRBV7-9
CSAKQGWDGYTF,TGCAGTGCTAAACAGGGTTGGGATGGCTACACCTTC,-,-,TRBJ1-2,TRBV20-1
CASSLGQGSRSGEQYF,TGCGCCAGCAGCTTGGGACAGGGGTCTCGCTCGGGGGAGCAGTACTTC,-,TRBD1,TRBJ2-7,TRBV5-1
CASIPTPATNEKLFF,TGTGCCAGCATCCCAACTCCAGCAACTAATGAAAAACTGTTTTTT,few,-,TRBJ1-4,TRBV2
CASSMGLAVYNEQFF,TGTGCCAGCAGTATGGGACTAGCGGTTTACAATGAGCAGTTCTTC,few,TRBD2,TRBJ2-1,TRBV27
CSATPTGVLTEAFF,TGCAGTGCTACCCCCACAGGGGTTCTGACTGAAGCTTTCTTT,-,TRBD1,TRBJ1-1,TRBV20-1
CASSYSPRQGSRNEQFF,TGTGCCAGCAGTTACTCCCCTCGACAGGGTTCGAGGAATGAGCAGTTCTTC,once,TRBD1,TRBJ2-1,TRBV6-2/TRBV6-3
CSAGGILNGYTF,TGCAGCGCTGGGGGGATACTAAATGGCTACACCTTC,-,-,TRBJ1-2,TRBV29-1
CASSRAGRGSYEQYF,TGTGCCAGCTCAAGAGCGGGAAGAGGGTCTTACGAGCAGTACTTC,once,TRBD2,TRBJ2-7,TRBV6-6
CSAGSALAGFVEQYF,TGCAGTGCTGGTTCGGCGCTAGCGGGTTTCGTGGAGCAGTACTTC,few,TRBD2,TRBJ2-7,TRBV20-1
CASSVVGWGPDNNEQYF,TGTGCCAGCAGCGTAGTGGGTTGGGGGCCTGACAACAATGAGCAGTACTTC,-,-,TRBJ2-7,TRBV9
CASSRELLLAKNIQYF,TGTGCCAGCAGTCGGGAGTTACTACTAGCCAAAAACATTCAGTACTTC,-,-,TRBJ2-4,TRBV6-2/TRBV6-3
CATSSGGTYEQYF,TGTGCCACCAGTTCGGGGGGCACCTACGAGCAGTACTTC,-,-,TRBJ2-7,TRBV24-1
CASSLETSNYNEQFF,TGTGCCAGCAGCTTAGAGACTTCGAACTACAATGAGCAGTTCTTC,-,-,TRBJ2-1,TRBV7-9
CASSLDIRLAQGETQYF,TGTGCCAGCAGCTTAGATATCCGACTAGCGCAAGGGGAGACCCAGTACTTC,once,TRBD2,TRBJ2-5,TRBV7-8
CASSLRGSPYEQYF,TGTGCCAGCAGTTTAAGGGGTTCGCCCTACGAGCAGTACTTC,-,-,TRBJ2-7,TRBV12-3/TRBV12-4
CASSSLAGGAADTQYF,TGTGCCAGCAGCTCACTAGCGGGAGGTGCGGCGGATACGCAGTATTTT,few,TRBD2,TRBJ2-3,TRBV5-6
CASSGGQGRGYEQYF,TGTGCCAGCTCTGGGGGACAGGGACGCGGTTACGAGCAGTACTTC,-,TRBD1,TRBJ2-7,TRBV18
CASSWRWTGGSPLHF,TGTGCCAGCAGCTGGAGATGGACAGGGGGCTCACCCCTCCACTTT,-,TRBD1,TRBJ1-6,TRBV5-6
CASSLLAEGTNEQFF,TGTGCCAGCAGCCTACTAGCGGAAGGGACCAATGAGCAGTTCTTC,-,TRBD2,TRBJ2-1,TRBV5-5
CASSYSVSGTNEQFF,TGTGCCAGCAGTTACTCAGTTAGCGGGACGAATGAGCAGTTCTTC,-,TRBD2,TRBJ2-1,TRBV6-2/TRBV6-3
CSASWAANTEAFF,TGCAGTGCTAGTTGGGCAGCGAACACTGAAGCTTTCTTT,-,-,TRBJ1-1,TRBV20-1
CASSPRDGDYEQYF,TGTGCCAGCAGCCCACGGGACGGAGACTACGAGCAGTACTTC,-,-,TRBJ2-7,TRBV7-9
CASSYSLEEIETQYF,TGTGCCAGCAGTTACTCCCTGGAGGAGATAGAGACCCAGTACTTC,once,-,TRBJ2-5,TRBV6-2/TRBV6-3
CASSLAPVGSGETQYF,TGCGCCAGCAGCTTGGCGCCCGTCGGGTCAGGGGAGACCCAGTACTTC,-,-,TRBJ2-5,TRBV5-1
CSARDLQVREKLFF,TGCAGTGCTAGAGATCTGCAGGTTCGGGAAAAACTGTTTTTT,few,-,TRBJ1-4,TRBV20-1
CASGPGTSGRGGGEQFF,TGTGCTAGTGGTCCAGGGACTAGCGGGAGAGGTGGTGGTGAGCAGTTCTTC,few,TRBD2,TRBJ2-1,TRBV12-5
CASSPETRGGTDTQYF,TGTGCCAGCAGTCCCGAGACTAGAGGGGGCACAGATACGCAGTATTTT,-,-,TRBJ2-3,TRBV12-3/TRBV12-4
CASSQTLNTEAFF,TGTGCCAGCAGCCAGACTCTGAACACTGAAGCTTTCTTT,few,-,TRBJ1-1,TRBV9
CASSSTGTGVQETQYF,TGTGCCAGCAGTTCCACCGGGACAGGGGTCCAAGAGACCCAGTACTTC,-,TRBD1,TRBJ2-5,TRBV12-3/TRBV12-4
CASSPSGTGIDGYTF,TGTGCCAGCAGCCCCTCCGGGACAGGGATTGATGGCTACACCTTC,-,TRBD1,TRBJ1-2,TRBV11-2
CASSQDYYTGELFF,TGTGCCAGCAGCCAAGACTATTACACCGGGGAGCTGTTTTTT,once,-,TRBJ2-2,TRBV7-2
CASSLSDLRYNEQFF,TGTGCCAGCAGTTTATCAGACCTCCGCTACAATGAGCAGTTCTTC,once,-,TRBJ2-1,TRBV12-3/TRBV12-4
CASSPRRRAGGNTDTQYF,TGTGCCAGCAGTCCACGCCGCCGAGCGGGAGGGAACACAGATACGCAGTATTTT,-,TRBD2,TRBJ2-3,TRBV27
CASSYEGGQGGYGYTF,TGTGCCAGCAGTTACGAGGGGGGACAGGGTGGCTATGGCTACACCTTC,-,TRBD1,TRBJ1-2,TRBV6-6
CASSYSNLRETQYF,TGTGCCAGCAGTTACTCCAACTTAAGAGAGACCCAGTACTTC,few,-,TRBJ2-5,TRBV6-5
CSVEDRSGTYEQYF,TGCAGCGTTGAAGATCGGTCAGGTACCTACGAGCAGTACTTC,few,-,TRBJ2-7,TRBV29-1
CASRDPYNEQFF,TGTGCCAGCCGGGACCCTTACAATGAGCAGTTCTTC,few,-,TRBJ2-1,TRBV12-3/TRBV12-4
CSVAFLGYSYGYTF,TGCAGCGTTGCGTTCCTTGGATACAGTTATGGCTACACCTTC,-,-,TRBJ1-2,TRBV29-1
CSARELQISNQPQHF,TGCAGTGCTAGAGAGCTACAGATTAGCAATCAGCCCCAGCATTTT,-,-,TRBJ1-5,TRBV20-1
CASSDGGLGANVLTF,TGTGCCAGCAGTGACGGGGGGCTTGGGGCCAACGTCCTGACTTTC,-,-,TRBJ2-6,TRBV2
CASSLEPTGEQYF,TGCGCCAGCAGCCTGGAACCTACCGGCGAGCAGTACTTC,-,-,TRBJ2-7,TRBV5-1
CSANLASYEQYF,TGCAGTGCTAATCTAGCTTCCTACGAGCAGTACTTC,-,-,TRBJ2-7,TRBV20-1
CSALQGFTDTQYF,TGCAGTGCTCTACAGGGCTTCACAGATACGCAGTATTTT,-,-,TRBJ2-3,TRBV20-1